Below are 10 T cell receptor beta chains sequenced from a single sample in a study of blood T cell repertoires in COVID-19. Sequencing used immunoSEQ multiplex PCR; TCRdb keeps in-frame clones, though not all of them. Of roughly 200,000 clones in the sample, approximately 84% were seen once. Material for sequencing was peripheral blood. The receptors derive from a woman aged 70-85 years with active or convalescent COVID-19.

The J gene is TRBJ2-6, the V gene TRBV18; perhaps TRBD1 as D (6 bases). Germline loops: CDR1 KGHSH, CDR2 LQKENI. This CDR3 has 16 residues. With 6 bases removed from V and 1 base from J, the gap between germline ends came to 13 bases. CDR3 amino acids: CASSPPRGSGANVLTF. CDR3 coding DNA: TGTGCCAGCTCGCCTCCTAGGGGGTCTGGGGCCAACGTCCTGACTTTC.

The chain is built from TRBV5-4 and TRBJ2-5, with a weak D call TRBD2 (6 bases). Trimming cost V 4 bases and J 2 bases, with 15 bases left between them. The CDR3 contains 15 residues. Germline V CDR1 and CDR2: SGHNT, YYREEE (reference sequence). The CDR3 here is CASSRERGGQETQYF. DNA of the CDR3: TGTGCCAGCAGCCGGGAGAGAGGCGGTCAAGAGACCCAGTACTTC.

This sequence joins TRBV5-6 and TRBJ2-5, with 7 bases lining up with TRBD1. Germline assignment: CDR1 SGHDT and CDR2 YYEEEE. The ends lost 4 bases at V and 5 bases at J; junction bases unmatched: 5. The CDR3 runs 13 residues. This CDR3 is CASSPGGSETQYF. The CDR3 DNA follows: TGTGCCAGCAGCCCAGGGGGATCCGAGACCCAGTACTTC. Supplemented by reference TRBV5-6 and TRBJ2-5, the full variable domain reads DAGVTQSPTHLIKTRGQQVTLRCSPKSGHDTVSWYQQALGQGPQFIFQYYEEEERQRGNFPDRFSGHQFPNYSSELNVNALLLGDSALYLCASSPGGSETQYFGPGTRLLVL.

This sequence joins TRBV27 and TRBJ2-7; 8 nucleotides align to TRBD1. The germline V gene has CDR1 MNHEY and CDR2 SMNVEV (reference sequence). The CDR3 loop spans 17 amino acids. V lost 3 bases to trimming and J lost 1 base; unmatched junction nucleotides: 11. This chain's CDR3 is CASSFSPDRGGSYEQYF. In nucleotides, the CDR3 is TGTGCCAGCAGTTTCTCCCCCGACAGGGGAGGTTCCTACGAGCAGTACTTC.

The chain carries TRBV19 and TRBJ1-2; TRBD1 might be the D (6 bases). The germline CDR1 and CDR2 sequences are LNHDA and SQIVND (reference sequence). Trimming took off 9 bases at V and 5 bases at J, with 13 bases between the two ends. There are 12 residues in the CDR3. CDR3 residues: CASKDRWYGYTF. The CDR3 DNA is TGTGCCAGCAAAGACAGGTGGTATGGCTACACCTTC. Full variable domain (outside the CDR3, taken from reference TRBV19 and TRBJ1-2): DGGITQSPKYLFRKEGQNVTLSCEQNLNHDAMYWYRQDPGQGLRLIYYSQIVNDFQKGDIAEGYSVSREKKESFPLTVTSAQKNPTAFYLCASKDRWYGYTFGSGTRLTVV.

The CDR3 region is CASSFGGGGYTF. The DNA of the CDR3 is TGTGCCAGCAGCTTCGGGGGAGGCGGCTACACCTTC. The J gene is TRBJ1-2, the V gene TRBV5-6; D may be TRBD1 (5 bases). V was clipped by 2 bases and J by 8 bases, with 10 bases between them. This CDR3 is 12 amino acids long. Germline CDR1 reads SGHDT; CDR2 reads YYEEEE.

The chain recombines TRBV9 with TRBJ2-1, with TRBD2 matching over 7 bases. Trimming cost V 0 bases and J 3 bases; bases outside gene matches: 3. CDR1 and CDR2 from the germline V gene are SGDLS and YYNGEE. The CDR3 length is 15 residues. The DNA of the CDR3 is TGTGCCAGCAGCGTAGCTGGGACTAACTACAATGAGCAGTTCTTC. Translated: CASSVAGTNYNEQFF.

The V call is TRBV19, the J call TRBJ1-5; perhaps TRBD1 as D (6 bases). The V end lost 6 bases, the J end lost 6 bases, and 12 bases lay between the germline ends. CDR3 size: 13 residues. CDR1 and CDR2 (germline): LNHDA, SQIVND (reference sequence). This chain's CDR3 is CASRKSGVQPQHF. The DNA for the CDR3 is TGTGCCAGTAGGAAATCAGGGGTTCAGCCCCAGCATTTT.

This sequence joins TRBV3-1 (or the pseudogene TRBV3-2) and TRBJ2-2, with 7 bases fitting TRBD2. V lost 6 bases and J lost 0; bases outside the gene matches: 16. CDR3 length: 19 residues. Germline V gives CDR1 LGHDT, CDR2 YNNKEL (reference sequence). CDR3 DNA: TGTGCCAGCAGACCATGGGTTGCGGGAGCCTCTTCGAACACCGGGGAGCTGTTTTTT. Translation: CASRPWVAGASSNTGELFF.

Ten or more counts support this clone. This chain joins TRBV5-5 and TRBJ2-6, with a weak D call TRBD1 (5 bases). The CDR3 totals 15 residues. Per the germline V gene, CDR1 is SGHKS and CDR2 is YYEKEE (reference sequence). Trimming took off 4 bases at V and 4 bases at J, with 12 bases between the two ends. In DNA, the CDR3 is TGTGCCAGCAGCCTACAGGTATCGGGGGCCAACGTCCTGACTTTC. It yields the protein CASSLQVSGANVLTF.